This T cell receptor (beta chain) emerged from a study of somatic mutations in cytotoxic T cells in rheumatoid arthritis. Study information: It was right after diagnosis, before any treatment, that patient blood (about 31 ml EDTA) was drawn. Sorted by flow to nearly 100% purity were some V beta antibody-stained T-cell populations, including V beta1+ cells sequenced for TCRB.

As concerns this clone: As yet, its antigen is unknown.

Germline CDR1 SGHRS, CDR2 YFSETQ. Between the trimmed V and J ends, which lost 6 bases and 2 bases, there was a span of 12 bases. The CDR3 length is 15 residues. Clones were sequenced by immunoSEQ multiplex PCR, and TCRdb holds only the in-frame ones, with some missing. Of about 30,000 clones in the sample, 75% to 90% are singletons; the top ten hold just under 8.5%. Findings and limits, study-wide: Any difference in CD8+ T-cell clonality between patients who had rheumatoid arthritis and healthy controls who were age-matched was not statistically significant. Only rheumatoid arthritis patients, not healthy controls, showed CD8+ clonality increasing with age.

The specimen sequenced was CD8+ T cells sorted from blood. V and J are TRBV5-1 and TRBJ2-6; D might be TRBD1 (7 bases). The receptor was isolated from an adult with rheumatoid arthritis. DNA for the CDR3: TGCGCCAGCACCCCCAGGGGGGCTGGGGCCAACGTCCTGACTTTC. This sequence encodes CASTPRGAGANVLTF.